The entry that follows covers one TCR beta chain sequence. Its antigen is unknown. Sequenced by immunoSEQ multiplex PCR; TCRdb stores in-frame clones only, minus some. The sample gives 99,000 or so clones, more than 85% of which show up once; approximately 0.62% is in the top ten. These data belong to a study of siplizumab effects on memory and regulatory T cells. Study conclusions and caveats: Versus 26.9% in controls, the mappable alloreactive CD4+ clones averaged about 74% Treg-derived with siplizumab.

Source material: Tregs sorted from blood. This sequence originates from a human donor in good health.

CDR3: CAISRDRNYGYTF. CDR3 sequence (DNA): TGTGCCATCAGCCGGGACAGGAACTATGGCTACACCTTC. V is TRBV10-3 and J is TRBJ1-2; 8 bases fit TRBD1. The CDR3 loop spans 13 amino acids. Germline CDR1 reads ENHRY; CDR2 reads SYGVKD. V lost 6 bases to trimming and J lost 2 bases; unmatched junction nucleotides: 2.